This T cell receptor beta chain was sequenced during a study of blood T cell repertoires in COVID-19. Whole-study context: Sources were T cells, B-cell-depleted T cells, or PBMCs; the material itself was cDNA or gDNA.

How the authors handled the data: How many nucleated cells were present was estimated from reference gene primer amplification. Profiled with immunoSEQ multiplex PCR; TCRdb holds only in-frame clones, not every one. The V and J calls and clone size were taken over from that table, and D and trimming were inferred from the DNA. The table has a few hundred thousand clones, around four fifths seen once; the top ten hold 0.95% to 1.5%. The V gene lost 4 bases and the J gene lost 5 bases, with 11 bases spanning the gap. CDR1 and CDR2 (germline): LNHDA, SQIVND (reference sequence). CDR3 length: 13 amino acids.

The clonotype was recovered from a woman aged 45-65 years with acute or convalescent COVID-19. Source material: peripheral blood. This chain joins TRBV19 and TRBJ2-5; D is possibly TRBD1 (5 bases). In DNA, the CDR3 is TGTGCCAGTAGTACCACAGGTCCCGAGACCCAGTACTTC. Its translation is CASSTTGPETQYF.